This TCR beta chain emerged from a study of shared clonotypes between healthy human individuals. For every subset, genomic DNA was evenly distributed across several immunoSEQ plates. The authors loaded roughly 200 ng DNA, tens of thousands of T cell genomes, into sorted-subset replicate PCRs. Profiled with immunoSEQ multiplex PCR; TCRdb holds only in-frame clones, not every one. The sample shows about 2.3 million clones, approximately 95% of them seen only once. Trimming removed 4 bases at V and 4 bases at J, with 11 bases between. The CDR3 spans 13 residues. CDR1 is GTSNPN and CDR2 is SVGIG in the germline V gene (reference sequence).

The sequenced material came from naive CD4+ T cells from PBMCs. Subset defined: CD45RA+ positively selected. The genes are TRBV30 and TRBJ1-3; D is possibly TRBD1 (6 bases). The sequence derives from a man between 18 and 29 years old in good health. Some clones in this sample may be carry-over from other donors' samples. The CDR3 nucleotides are TGTGCCTGGACCGGGACACTCGGAAACACCATATATTTT. Protein sequence: CAWTGTLGNTIYF. Full variable domain (remainder filled in from reference TRBV30 and TRBJ1-3): SQTIHQWPATLVQPVGSPLSLECTVEGTSNPNLYWYRQAAGRGLQLLFYSVGIGQISSEVPQNLSASRPQDRQFILSSKKLLLSDSGFYLCAWTGTLGNTIYFGEGSWLTVV.